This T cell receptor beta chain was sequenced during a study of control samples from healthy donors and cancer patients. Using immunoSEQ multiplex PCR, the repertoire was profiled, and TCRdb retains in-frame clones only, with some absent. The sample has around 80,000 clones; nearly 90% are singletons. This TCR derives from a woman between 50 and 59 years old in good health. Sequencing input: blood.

The CDR3 loop is CASSVGRGFYTF. The CDR3 DNA reads TGTGCCAGCAGTGTGGGCAGGGGTTTCTACACCTTC. V is TRBV2 and J is TRBJ1-2; TRBD1 is a possible D gene (6 bases). V lost 4 bases, J lost 10 bases, and 13 bases lay in between. CDR3 length: 12 amino acids. Germline assignment: CDR1 SNHLY and CDR2 FYNNEI.